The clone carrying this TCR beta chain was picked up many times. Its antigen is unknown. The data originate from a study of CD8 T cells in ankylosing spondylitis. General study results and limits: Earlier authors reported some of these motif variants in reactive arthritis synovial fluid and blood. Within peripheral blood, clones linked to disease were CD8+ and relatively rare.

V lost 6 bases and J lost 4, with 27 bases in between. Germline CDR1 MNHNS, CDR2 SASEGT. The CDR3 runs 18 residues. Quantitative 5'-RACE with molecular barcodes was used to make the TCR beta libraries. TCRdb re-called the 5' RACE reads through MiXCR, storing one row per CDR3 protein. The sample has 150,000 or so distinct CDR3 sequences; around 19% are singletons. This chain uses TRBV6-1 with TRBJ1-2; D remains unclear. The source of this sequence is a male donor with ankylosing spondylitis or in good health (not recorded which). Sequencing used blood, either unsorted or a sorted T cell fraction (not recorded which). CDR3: CASSPPGRHHSRAYGYTF. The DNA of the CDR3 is TGTGCCAGCAGCCCTCCCGGGAGACACCATAGTCGGGCCTATGGCTACACCTTC.